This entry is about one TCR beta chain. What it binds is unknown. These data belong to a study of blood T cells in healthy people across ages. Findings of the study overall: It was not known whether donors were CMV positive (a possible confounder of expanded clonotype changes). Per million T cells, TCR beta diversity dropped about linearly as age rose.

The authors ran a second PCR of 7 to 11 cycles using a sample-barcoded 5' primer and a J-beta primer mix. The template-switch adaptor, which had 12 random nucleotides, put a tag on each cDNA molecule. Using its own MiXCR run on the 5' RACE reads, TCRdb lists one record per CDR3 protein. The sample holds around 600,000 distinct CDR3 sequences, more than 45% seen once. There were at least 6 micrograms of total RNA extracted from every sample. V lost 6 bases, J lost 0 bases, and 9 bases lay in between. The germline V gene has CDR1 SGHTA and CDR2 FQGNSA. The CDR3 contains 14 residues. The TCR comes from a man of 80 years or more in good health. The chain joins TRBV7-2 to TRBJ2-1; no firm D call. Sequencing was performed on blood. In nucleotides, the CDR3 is TGTGCCAGCAGACCCTGGTCCTCCTACAATGAGCAGTTCTTC. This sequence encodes CASRPWSSYNEQFF.